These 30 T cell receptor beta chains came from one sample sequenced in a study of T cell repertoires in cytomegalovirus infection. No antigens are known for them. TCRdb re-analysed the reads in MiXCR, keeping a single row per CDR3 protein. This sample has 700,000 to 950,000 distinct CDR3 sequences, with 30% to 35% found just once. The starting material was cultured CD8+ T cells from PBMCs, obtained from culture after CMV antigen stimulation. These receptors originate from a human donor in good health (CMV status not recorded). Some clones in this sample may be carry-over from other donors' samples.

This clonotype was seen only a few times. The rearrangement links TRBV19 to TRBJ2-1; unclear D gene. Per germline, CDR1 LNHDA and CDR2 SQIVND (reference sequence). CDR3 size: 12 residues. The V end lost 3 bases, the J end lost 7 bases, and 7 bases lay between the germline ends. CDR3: CASSIPRNEQFF. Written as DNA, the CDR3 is TGTGCCAGTAGTATTCCTAGGAATGAGCAGTTCTTC. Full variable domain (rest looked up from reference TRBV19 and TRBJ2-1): DGGITQSPKYLFRKEGQNVTLSCEQNLNHDAMYWYRQDPGQGLRLIYYSQIVNDFQKGDIAEGYSVSREKKESFPLTVTSAQKNPTAFYLCASSIPRNEQFFGPGTRLTVL.

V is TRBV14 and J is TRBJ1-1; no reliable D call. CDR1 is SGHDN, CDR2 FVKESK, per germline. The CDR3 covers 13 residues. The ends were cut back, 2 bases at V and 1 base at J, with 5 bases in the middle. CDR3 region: CASSQSANTEAFF. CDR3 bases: TGTGCCAGCAGCCAATCCGCGAACACTGAAGCTTTCTTT.

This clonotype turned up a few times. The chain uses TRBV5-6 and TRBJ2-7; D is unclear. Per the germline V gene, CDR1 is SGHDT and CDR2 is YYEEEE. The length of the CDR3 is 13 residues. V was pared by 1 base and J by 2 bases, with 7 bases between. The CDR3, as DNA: TGTGCCAGCAGCTTGACTCTAGCCTACGAGCAGTACGTC. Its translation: CASSLTLAYEQYV.

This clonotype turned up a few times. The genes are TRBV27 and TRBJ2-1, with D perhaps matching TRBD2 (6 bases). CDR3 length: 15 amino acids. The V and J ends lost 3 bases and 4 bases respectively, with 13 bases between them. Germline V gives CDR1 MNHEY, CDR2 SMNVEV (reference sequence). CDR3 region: CASSFQLAPYNEQFF. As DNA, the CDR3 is TGTGCCAGCAGTTTCCAACTAGCACCATACAATGAGCAGTTCTTC.

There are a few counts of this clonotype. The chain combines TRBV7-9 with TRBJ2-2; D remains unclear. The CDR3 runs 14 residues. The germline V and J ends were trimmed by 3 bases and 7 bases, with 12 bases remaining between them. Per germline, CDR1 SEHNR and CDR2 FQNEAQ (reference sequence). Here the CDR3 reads CASSFYYDGGELFF. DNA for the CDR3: TGTGCCAGCAGCTTCTACTATGATGGCGGGGAGCTGTTTTTT.

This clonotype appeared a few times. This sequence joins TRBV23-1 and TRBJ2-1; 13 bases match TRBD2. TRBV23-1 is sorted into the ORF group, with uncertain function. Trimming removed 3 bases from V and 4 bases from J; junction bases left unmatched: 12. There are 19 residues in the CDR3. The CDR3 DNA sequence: TGCGCCAGCAGTCAGCACGGACTAGCGGGGGCCCTGATATACAATGAGCAGTTCTTC. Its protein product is CASSQHGLAGALIYNEQFF.

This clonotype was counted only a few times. The CDR3 is CASTHLNETQYF. The CDR3 DNA reads TGTGCCAGCACCCATCTTAATGAGACCCAGTACTTC. The chain carries TRBV7-9 and TRBJ2-5; D unresolved. CDR1 SEHNR and CDR2 FQNEAQ come from the germline V gene (reference sequence). The CDR3 covers 12 residues. V was shortened by 7 bases and J by 5 bases, with 11 bases between the two germline ends.

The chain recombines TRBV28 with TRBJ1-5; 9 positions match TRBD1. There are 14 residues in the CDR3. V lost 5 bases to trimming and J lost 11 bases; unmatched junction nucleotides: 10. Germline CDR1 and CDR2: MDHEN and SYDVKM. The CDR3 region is CASSPGTGLRSQHF. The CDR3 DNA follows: TGTGCCAGCAGTCCCGGGACAGGGTTGAGGTCCCAGCATTTT. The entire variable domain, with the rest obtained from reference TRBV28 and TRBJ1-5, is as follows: DVKVTQSSRYLVKRTGEKVFLECVQDMDHENMFWYRQDPGLGLRLIYFSYDVKMKEKGDIPEGYSVSREKKERFSLILESASTNQTSMYLCASSPGTGLRSQHFGDGTRLSIL.

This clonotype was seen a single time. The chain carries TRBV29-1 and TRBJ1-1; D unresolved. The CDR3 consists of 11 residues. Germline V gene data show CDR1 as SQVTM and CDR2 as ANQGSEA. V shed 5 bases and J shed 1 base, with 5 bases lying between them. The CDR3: CSVYQNTEAFF. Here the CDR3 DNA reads TGCAGCGTTTATCAGAACACTGAAGCTTTCTTT.

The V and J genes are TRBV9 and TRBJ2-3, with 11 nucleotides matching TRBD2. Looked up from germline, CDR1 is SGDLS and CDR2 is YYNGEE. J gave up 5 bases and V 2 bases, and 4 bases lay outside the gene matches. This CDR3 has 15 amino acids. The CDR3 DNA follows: TGTGCCAGCAGCGTGGAAGGACTAGCGGGAGATACGCAGTATTTT. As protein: CASSVEGLAGDTQYF.

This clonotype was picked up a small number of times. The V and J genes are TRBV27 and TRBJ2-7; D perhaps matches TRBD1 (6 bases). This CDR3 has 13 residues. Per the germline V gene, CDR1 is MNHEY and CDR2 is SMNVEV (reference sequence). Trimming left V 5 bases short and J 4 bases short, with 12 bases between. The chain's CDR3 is CASSVFRGYEQYF. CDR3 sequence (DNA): TGTGCCAGCAGTGTATTCAGGGGTTACGAGCAGTACTTC.

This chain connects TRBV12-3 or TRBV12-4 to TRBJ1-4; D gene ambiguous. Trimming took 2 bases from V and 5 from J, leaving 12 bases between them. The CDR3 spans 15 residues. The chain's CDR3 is CASSLWTSSNEKLFF. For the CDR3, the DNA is TGTGCCAGCAGTTTATGGACGTCCTCGAATGAAAAACTGTTTTTT.

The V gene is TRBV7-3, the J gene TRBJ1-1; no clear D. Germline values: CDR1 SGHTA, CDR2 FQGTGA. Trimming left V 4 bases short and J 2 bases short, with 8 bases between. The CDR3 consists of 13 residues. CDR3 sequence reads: CASSYFKNTEAFF. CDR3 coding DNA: TGTGCCAGCAGCTATTTCAAAAACACTGAAGCTTTCTTT.

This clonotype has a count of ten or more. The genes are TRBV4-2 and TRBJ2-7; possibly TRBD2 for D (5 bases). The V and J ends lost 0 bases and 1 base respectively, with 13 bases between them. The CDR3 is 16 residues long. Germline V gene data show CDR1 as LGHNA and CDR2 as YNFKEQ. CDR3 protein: CASSQDWSGLSYEQYF. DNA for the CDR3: TGTGCCAGCAGCCAAGACTGGAGCGGACTTTCCTACGAGCAGTACTTC.

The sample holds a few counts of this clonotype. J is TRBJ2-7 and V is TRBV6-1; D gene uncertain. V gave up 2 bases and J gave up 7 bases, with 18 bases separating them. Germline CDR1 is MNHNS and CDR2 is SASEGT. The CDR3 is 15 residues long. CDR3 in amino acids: CASSEISGQTLEQYF. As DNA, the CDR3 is TGTGCCAGCAGTGAAATTTCGGGTCAGACCCTGGAGCAGTACTTC.

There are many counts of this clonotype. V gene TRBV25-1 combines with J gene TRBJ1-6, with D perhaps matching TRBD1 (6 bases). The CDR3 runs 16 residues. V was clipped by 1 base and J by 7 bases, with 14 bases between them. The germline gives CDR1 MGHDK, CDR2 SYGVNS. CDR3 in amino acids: CASSESTGLGNSPLHF. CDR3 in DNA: TGTGCCAGCAGTGAATCGACAGGTTTAGGGAATTCACCCCTCCACTTT. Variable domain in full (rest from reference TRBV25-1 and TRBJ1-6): EADIYQTPRYLVIGTGKKITLECSQTMGHDKMYWYQQDPGMELHLIHYSYGVNSTEKGDLSSESTVSRIRTEHFPLTLESARPSHTSQYLCASSESTGLGNSPLHFGNGTRLTVT.

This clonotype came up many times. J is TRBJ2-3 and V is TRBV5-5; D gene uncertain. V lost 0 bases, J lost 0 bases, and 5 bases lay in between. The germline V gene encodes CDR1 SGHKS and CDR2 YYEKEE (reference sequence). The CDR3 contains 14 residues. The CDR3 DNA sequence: TGTGCCAGCAGCTTGGAGGTTAGCACAGATACGCAGTATTTT. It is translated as CASSLEVSTDTQYF.

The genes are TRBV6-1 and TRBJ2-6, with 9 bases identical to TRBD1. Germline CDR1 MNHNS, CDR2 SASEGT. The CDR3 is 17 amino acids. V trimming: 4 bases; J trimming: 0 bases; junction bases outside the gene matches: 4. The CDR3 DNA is TGTGCCAGCAGTGCCCGGGACAGGGCCTCTGGGGCCAACGTCCTGACTTTC. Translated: CASSARDRASGANVLTF.

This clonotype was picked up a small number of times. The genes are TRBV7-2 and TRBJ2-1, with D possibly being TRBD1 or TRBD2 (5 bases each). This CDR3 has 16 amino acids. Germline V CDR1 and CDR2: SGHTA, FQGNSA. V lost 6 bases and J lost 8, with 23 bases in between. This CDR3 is CASRPIRDPLLDEQFF. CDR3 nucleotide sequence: TGTGCCAGCAGGCCCATCCGGGACCCCCTATTGGATGAGCAGTTCTTC.

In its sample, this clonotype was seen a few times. CDR3 protein: CASSPGTGYSYEQYF. The CDR3 DNA follows: TGTGCCAGCAGTCCCGGGACAGGGTACTCCTACGAGCAGTACTTC. This chain uses TRBV27 with TRBJ2-7; 9 bases fit TRBD1. Trimming removed 5 bases from V and 0 bases from J; junction bases left unmatched: 5. Looked up from germline, CDR1 is MNHEY and CDR2 is SMNVEV (reference sequence). The CDR3 sequence is 15 residues long.

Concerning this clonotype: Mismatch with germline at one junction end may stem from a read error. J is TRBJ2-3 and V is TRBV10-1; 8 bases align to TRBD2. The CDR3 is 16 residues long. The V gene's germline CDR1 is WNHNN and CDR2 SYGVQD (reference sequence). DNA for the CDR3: TGCGCCAGCCGTGAGTCGATAGCTAGCGGGCGAGATACGCAGTATTTT. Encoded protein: CASRESIASGRDTQYF.

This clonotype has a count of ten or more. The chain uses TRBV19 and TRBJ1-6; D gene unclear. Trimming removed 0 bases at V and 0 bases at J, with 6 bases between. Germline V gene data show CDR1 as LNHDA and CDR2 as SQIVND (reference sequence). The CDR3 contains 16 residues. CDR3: CASSIDLNSYNSPLHF. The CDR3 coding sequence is TGTGCCAGTAGTATAGATCTCAACTCCTATAATTCACCCCTCCACTTT.

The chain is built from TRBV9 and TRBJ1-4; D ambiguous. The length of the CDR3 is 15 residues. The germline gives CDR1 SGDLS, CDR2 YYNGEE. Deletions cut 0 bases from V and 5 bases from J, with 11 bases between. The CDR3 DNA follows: TGTGCCAGCAGCGTAGCTGGCGCCCCCAATGAAAAACTGTTTTTT. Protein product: CASSVAGAPNEKLFF. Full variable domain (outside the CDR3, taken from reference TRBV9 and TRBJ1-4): DSGVTQTPKHLITATGQRVTLRCSPRSGDLSVYWYQQSLDQGLQFLIQYYNGEERAKGNILERFSAQQFPDLHSELNLSSLELGDSALYFCASSVAGAPNEKLFFGSGTQLSVL.

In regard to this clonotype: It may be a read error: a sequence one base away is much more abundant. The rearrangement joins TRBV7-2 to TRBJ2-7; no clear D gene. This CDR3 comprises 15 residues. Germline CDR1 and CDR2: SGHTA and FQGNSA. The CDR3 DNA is TGTGCCAACAGCTTAAGCGCAGGCTTCACCTACGAGCAGTACTTC. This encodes CANSLSAGFTYEQYF.

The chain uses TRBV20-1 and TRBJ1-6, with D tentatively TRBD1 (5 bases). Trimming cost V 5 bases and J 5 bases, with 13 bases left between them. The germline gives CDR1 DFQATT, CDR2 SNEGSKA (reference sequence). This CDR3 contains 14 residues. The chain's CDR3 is CSADPGANNSPLHF. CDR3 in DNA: TGCAGTGCTGACCCCGGGGCGAATAATTCACCCCTCCACTTT.

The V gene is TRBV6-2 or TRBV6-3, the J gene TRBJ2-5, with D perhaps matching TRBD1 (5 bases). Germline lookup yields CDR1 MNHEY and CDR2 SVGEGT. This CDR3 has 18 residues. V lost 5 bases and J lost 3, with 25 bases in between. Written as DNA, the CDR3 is TGTGCCAGCAGTCCCTACAATCGACAGCGAAACCTTAAAGAGACCCAGTACTTC. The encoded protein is CASSPYNRQRNLKETQYF.

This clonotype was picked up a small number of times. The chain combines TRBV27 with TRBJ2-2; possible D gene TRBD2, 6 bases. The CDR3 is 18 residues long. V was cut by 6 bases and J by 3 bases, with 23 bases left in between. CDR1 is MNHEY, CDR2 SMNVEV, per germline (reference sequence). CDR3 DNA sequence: TGTGCCAGCAGCCGTAGCAGAAGCCTTGGAGGGTACACCGGGGAGCTGTTTTTT. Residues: CASSRSRSLGGYTGELFF.

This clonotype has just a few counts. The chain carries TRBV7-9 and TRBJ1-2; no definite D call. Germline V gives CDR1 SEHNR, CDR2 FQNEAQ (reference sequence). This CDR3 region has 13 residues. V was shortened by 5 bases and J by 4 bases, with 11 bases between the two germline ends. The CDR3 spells CASSTLNSYGYTF. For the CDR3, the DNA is TGTGCCAGCAGCACTTTAAACAGCTATGGCTACACCTTC.

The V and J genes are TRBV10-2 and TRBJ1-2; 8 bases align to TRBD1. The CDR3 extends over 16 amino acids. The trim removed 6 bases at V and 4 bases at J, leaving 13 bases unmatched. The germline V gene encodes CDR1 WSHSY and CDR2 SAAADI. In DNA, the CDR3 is TGCGCCAGCAGCGGTCTTATGGGACAGGAAAGCTATGGCTACACCTTC. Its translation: CASSGLMGQESYGYTF.

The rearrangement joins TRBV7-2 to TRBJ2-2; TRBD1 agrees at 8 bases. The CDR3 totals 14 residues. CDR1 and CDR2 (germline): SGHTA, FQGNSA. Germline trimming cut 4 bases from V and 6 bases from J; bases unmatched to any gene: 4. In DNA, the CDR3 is TGTGCCAGCAGCTATCGGGGACAGGCCGGGGAGCTGTTTTTT. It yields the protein CASSYRGQAGELFF.